Listed here is a single TCR beta chain. Its antigen is currently unknown. The data were obtained in a study of vaccination effects on CD4 cells after COVID-19. Here immunoSEQ multiplex PCR was the method, and the copy in TCRdb shows in-frame clones only, minus some. The sample contains around 32,000 clones, approximately 76% of which appear only once. Germline CDR1 and CDR2: SGHAT and FQDESV (reference sequence). The V and J ends lost 6 bases and 7 bases respectively, with 10 bases between them. The CDR3 extends over 12 amino acids. Before sequencing took place, the ViraFEST assay used viral peptide pools to expand antigen-specific CD4+ T cells. A roughly ten-day culture period preceded the isolation of CD4+ T cells. The vaccine given was either BNT162b2 or mRNA-1273, in two doses.

The rearrangement links TRBV11-1 to TRBJ1-5; TRBD1 might be the D (6 bases). The receptor was isolated from a human donor who received a COVID-19 vaccine. The starting material was CD4+ T cells from PBMCs cultured with HCoV-229E spike peptides, obtained after COVID-19 vaccination. The CDR3 region is CASSPRGQPQHF. CDR3 nucleotides: TGTGCCAGCAGTCCAAGGGGGCAGCCCCAGCATTTT.